A single sample is the source of the 20 T cell receptor beta chains below, sequenced in a study of CD8 T cells in ankylosing spondylitis. TCRdb re-called the 5' RACE reads with MiXCR, one entry per CDR3 protein. The table records about 360,000 distinct CDR3 sequences, around 20% of them present only once. The specimen sequenced was blood, either unsorted or a sorted T cell fraction (not recorded which). Every receptor here comes from a male donor with ankylosing spondylitis or in good health (not recorded which).

This clonotype was detected only a few times. The chain employs TRBV10-3 and TRBJ1-5; D uncertain. This CDR3 has 16 amino acids. Trimming removed 3 bases from V and 4 bases from J, with 16 bases in between. Germline V gene sequence: CDR1 ENHRY, CDR2 SYGVKD. Here the CDR3 DNA reads TGTGCCATCAGTGATGGGTCAGGACTTTTTAATCAGCCCCAGCATTTT. Protein sequence: CAISDGSGLFNQPQHF.

The chain combines TRBV7-9 with TRBJ2-7; 7 nucleotides line up with TRBD1. The CDR3 is 16 amino acids. The germline V gene encodes CDR1 SEHNR and CDR2 FQNEAQ (reference sequence). V was pared by 2 bases and J by 6 bases, with 13 bases of the junction left unmatched. CDR3 protein: CASSLILGQDLREQYF. The CDR3 DNA reads TGTGCCAGCAGCTTAATCCTAGGACAGGACCTGCGCGAGCAGTACTTC.

The V gene is TRBV9, the J gene TRBJ2-3, with a weak D call TRBD1 (5 bases). Per the germline V gene, CDR1 is SGDLS and CDR2 is YYNGEE. V dropped 0 bases and J dropped 0 bases, with 8 bases sitting between them. The CDR3 length is 15 residues. CDR3 sequence reads: CASSVGGASTDTQYF. DNA for the CDR3: TGTGCCAGCAGCGTAGGTGGGGCTAGCACAGATACGCAGTATTTT.

This chain connects TRBV7-8 to TRBJ2-5, with 9 positions matching TRBD1. The CDR3 runs 15 residues. J was trimmed by 4 bases and V by 7 bases; bases with no gene match: 10. Germline-derived CDR1 and CDR2 are SGHVS and FQNEAQ. The DNA of the CDR3 is TGTGCCAGCAATCGAAATCCGGGACAGGGAGAGACCCAGTACTTC. It translates to CASNRNPGQGETQYF.

Only a few counts were recorded for this clonotype. CDR3 protein: CSAEDGGNYEQYF. The DNA for the CDR3 is TGCAGCGCCGAAGATGGGGGGAACTACGAGCAGTACTTC. The gene calls are TRBV29-1 and TRBJ2-7; a possible D gene is TRBD2 (6 bases). Per the germline V gene, CDR1 is SQVTM and CDR2 is ANQGSEA. V lost 7 bases and J lost 3, with 16 bases in between. There are 13 residues in the CDR3.

The CDR3: CASSPRAIGDTQYF. The CDR3 nucleotides are TGTGCCAGCAGTCCAAGGGCTATCGGGGATACGCAGTATTTT. V and J are TRBV12-3 or TRBV12-4 and TRBJ2-3; unclear D gene. Trimming shortened V by 5 bases and J by 6 bases, and 15 bases separated the two germline ends. The CDR3 totals 14 residues.

The sample holds a few counts of this clonotype. One end of the junction fails to match germline, which may point to a read error. The chain links TRBV15 to TRBJ2-3; D possibly uses TRBD1 or TRBD2 (5 bases each). The length of the CDR3 is 15 residues. Germline loops: CDR1 LNHNV, CDR2 YYDKDF (reference sequence). Written as DNA, the CDR3 is TGTGCCACCAGCGGAGAGGGGCTCGAGGCCGATACGCAGTATTTT. Protein: CATSGEGLEADTQYF.

This clonotype was counted a few times. This sequence joins TRBV27 and TRBJ2-7, with a weak D call TRBD1 (7 bases). This CDR3 is built from 14 residues. Germline-derived CDR1 and CDR2 are MNHEY and SMNVEV (reference sequence). V was cut by 3 bases and J by 5 bases, with 14 bases left in between. The CDR3 coding sequence is TGTGCCAGCAGTTTGGAGGGGGCCCTTAACGAGCAGTACTTC. Translating it yields CASSLEGALNEQYF.

V gene TRBV28 combines with J gene TRBJ2-3, with TRBD2 matching over 11 bases. There are 16 residues in the CDR3. The ends lost 5 bases at V and 2 bases at J; junction bases unmatched: 6. The V gene's germline CDR1 is MDHEN and CDR2 SYDVKM. The DNA for the CDR3 is TGTGCCAGCAGTCATACTAGCGGGGGAGACACAGATACGCAGTATTTT. Translating it yields CASSHTSGGDTDTQYF.

The chain combines TRBV11-2 with TRBJ2-5; D is ambiguous. The CDR3 loop spans 15 amino acids. The germline CDR1 and CDR2 sequences are SGHAT and FQNNGV. V was cut by 3 bases and J by 0 bases, with 11 bases left in between. The CDR3 sequence is CASSFVGPYQETQYF. CDR3 nucleotide sequence: TGTGCCAGCAGCTTTGTAGGCCCTTACCAAGAGACCCAGTACTTC.

This clonotype has just a few counts. The chain employs TRBV3-1 and TRBJ2-2; D gene unclear. The V and J ends lost 6 bases and 0 bases respectively, with 5 bases between them. The CDR3 runs to 13 residues. Germline V gene data show CDR1 as LGHDT and CDR2 as YNNKEL (reference sequence). In nucleotides, the CDR3 is TGTGCCAGCAGTGGAGCGAACACCGGGGAGCTGTTTTTT. The encoded protein is CASSGANTGELFF.

This chain joins TRBV24-1 and TRBJ2-1; D unresolved. CDR1 is KGHDR, CDR2 SFDVKD, per germline. The CDR3 has 12 residues. Trimming left V 1 base short and J 7 bases short, with 4 bases between. In nucleotides, the CDR3 is TGTGCCACCAGTGATTTACGGAATGAGCAGTTCTTC. This translates into CATSDLRNEQFF.

V usage is TRBV6-2 or TRBV6-3 and J usage is TRBJ2-5, with 7 bases that match TRBD2. Looked up from germline, CDR1 is MNHEY and CDR2 is SVGEGT. V shed 7 bases, J shed 0 bases, and the junction held 14 bases outside the gene matches. The CDR3 covers 17 residues. CDR3 protein: CASTHTPVAGNQETQYF. CDR3 bases: TGTGCCAGCACCCATACCCCGGTAGCGGGTAACCAAGAGACCCAGTACTTC.

This clonotype is termed medium-sized. V is TRBV4-2 and J is TRBJ2-7, with TRBD1 as a possible D gene (6 bases). The V end was cut by 3 bases, the J end by 4 bases, with 13 bases between. The CDR3 contains 14 residues. Germline CDR1 and CDR2: LGHNA and YNFKEQ. CDR3 region: CASSQGWGQYEQYF. In DNA, the CDR3 is TGTGCCAGCAGCCAGGGATGGGGACAATACGAGCAGTACTTC.

This clonotype was counted only a few times. V gene TRBV5-1 combines with J gene TRBJ2-3; D gene unclear. The CDR3 covers 14 residues. The germline V and J ends were trimmed by 1 base and 5 bases, with 11 bases remaining between them. Germline loops: CDR1 SGHRS, CDR2 YFSETQ. CDR3 sequence reads: CASSLFLVLDTQYF. CDR3 coding DNA: TGCGCCAGCAGCTTGTTTCTAGTGCTAGATACGCAGTATTTT.

The chain uses TRBV11-2 and TRBJ2-7, with 9 bases lining up with TRBD2. Germline loops: CDR1 SGHAT, CDR2 FQNNGV. The CDR3 runs to 15 residues. The trim removed 5 bases at V and 0 bases at J, leaving 5 bases unmatched. CDR3 nucleotides: TGTGCCAGCAGCGCTAGCGGGGTTATCTCCTACGAGCAGTACTTC. This codes for CASSASGVISYEQYF. The variable domain in full, with the rest retrieved from reference TRBV11-2 and TRBJ2-7, is EAGVAQSPRYKIIEKRQSVAFWCNPISGHATLYWYQQILGQGPKLLIQFQNNGVVDDSQLPKDRFSAERLKGVDSTLKIQPAKLEDSAVYLCASSASGVISYEQYFGPGTRLTVT.

This clonotype was seen more than once but under ten times. The CDR3 DNA reads as TGCAGCGTTGAGATAGCGGGTCGCACAGATACGCAGTATTTT. Amino acids: CSVEIAGRTDTQYF. The V and J genes are TRBV29-1 and TRBJ2-3, with TRBD2 identical over 7 bases. From germline, CDR1 is SQVTM and CDR2 ANQGSEA. This CDR3 is built from 14 residues. The trim removed 3 bases at V and 1 base at J, leaving 4 bases unmatched.

The genes are TRBV2 and TRBJ1-6; D ambiguous. The CDR3 length is 14 residues. Looked up from germline, CDR1 is SNHLY and CDR2 is FYNNEI. Trimming pared 3 bases from V and 10 bases from J, leaving 13 bases between. The CDR3 protein is CASSDRSTVSPLHF. CDR3 sequence (DNA): TGTGCCAGCAGTGACAGATCCACTGTGTCACCCCTCCACTTT.

The gene calls are TRBV28 and TRBJ2-2, with TRBD1 as a possible D gene (6 bases). CDR3 size: 16 residues. V lost 7 bases and J lost 4, with 19 bases in between. Germline V gene lookup returns CDR1 MDHEN and CDR2 SYDVKM. CDR3 residues: CASTLHGQTVTGELFF. CDR3 sequence (DNA): TGTGCCAGCACGCTCCACGGACAGACAGTCACCGGGGAGCTGTTTTTT.

J is TRBJ2-1 and V is TRBV7-9; D possibly corresponds to TRBD2 (5 bases). Germline V lookup: CDR1 SEHNR, CDR2 FQNEAQ (reference sequence). The V gene lost 5 bases and the J gene lost 3 bases, with 14 bases spanning the gap. The CDR3 spans 15 residues. The CDR3 DNA reads TGTGCCAGCAGCATCTCCGGGAACAACTACAATGAGCAGTTCTTC. Its protein is CASSISGNNYNEQFF.